This T cell receptor beta chain was sequenced during a study of early T cells in non-severe SARS-CoV-2 infection. Across the study: The authors sequenced bulk RNA from unsorted whole blood, leaving chains unpaired.

Unique molecular identifier tags were affixed to discrete cDNA molecules. TCRdb processed the 5' RACE reads anew with MiXCR; each CDR3 protein has one entry. The profile shows around 84,000 distinct CDR3 sequences, 14% of them singletons. V shed 6 bases and J shed 0 bases, with 19 bases lying between them. This CDR3 contains 17 residues. The germline gives CDR1 SNHLY, CDR2 FYNNEI. This clonotype has only a few counts. The TCR sequence derives from an adult who was a healthcare worker with PCR-confirmed SARS-CoV-2 infection or an uninfected control (not recorded which). The V call is TRBV2, the J call TRBJ2-3; perhaps TRBD1 as D (5 bases). The specimen was whole blood. The CDR3 DNA is TGTGCCAGCAGGAGCAGGGAAAGCACTCCTAGCACAGATACGCAGTATTTT. It specifies CASRSRESTPSTDTQYF.